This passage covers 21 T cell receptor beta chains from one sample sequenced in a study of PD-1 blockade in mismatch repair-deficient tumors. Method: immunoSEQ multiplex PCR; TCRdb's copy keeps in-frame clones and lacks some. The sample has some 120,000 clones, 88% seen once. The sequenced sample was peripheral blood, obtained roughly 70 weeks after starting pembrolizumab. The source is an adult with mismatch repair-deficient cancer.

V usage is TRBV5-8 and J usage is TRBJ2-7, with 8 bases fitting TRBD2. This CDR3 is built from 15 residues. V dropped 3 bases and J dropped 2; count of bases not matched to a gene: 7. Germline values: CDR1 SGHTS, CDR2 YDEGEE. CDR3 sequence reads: CASSSLAGKAYEQYF. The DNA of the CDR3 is TGTGCCAGCAGCTCTTTAGCGGGAAAGGCCTACGAGCAGTACTTC.

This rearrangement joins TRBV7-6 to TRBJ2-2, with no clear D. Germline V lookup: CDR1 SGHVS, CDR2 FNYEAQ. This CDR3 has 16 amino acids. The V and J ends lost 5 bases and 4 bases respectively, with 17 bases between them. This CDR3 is CASSPDTFPGTGELFF. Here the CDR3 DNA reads TGTGCCAGCAGCCCAGACACCTTTCCCGGCACCGGGGAGCTGTTTTTT.

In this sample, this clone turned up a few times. This chain's CDR3 is CASSYQREHSYEQYF. Here the CDR3 DNA reads TGTGCCAGCAGCTATCAGCGGGAACACTCCTACGAGCAGTACTTC. The rearrangement uses TRBV28 and TRBJ2-7, with 7 nucleotides matching TRBD2. Germline V CDR1 and CDR2: MDHEN, SYDVKM. J lost 0 bases, V lost 6 bases, and 8 bases had no gene match. There are 15 residues in the CDR3.

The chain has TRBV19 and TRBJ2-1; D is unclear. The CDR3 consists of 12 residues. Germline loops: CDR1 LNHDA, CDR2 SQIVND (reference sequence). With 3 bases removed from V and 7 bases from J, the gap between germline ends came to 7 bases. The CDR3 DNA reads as TGTGCCAGTAGTATTGGATCTAATGAGCAGTTCTTC. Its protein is CASSIGSNEQFF.

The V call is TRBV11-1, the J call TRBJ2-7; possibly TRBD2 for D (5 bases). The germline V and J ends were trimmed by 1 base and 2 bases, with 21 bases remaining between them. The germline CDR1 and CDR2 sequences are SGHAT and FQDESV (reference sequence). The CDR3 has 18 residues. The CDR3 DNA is TGTGCCAGCAGCTTAGTTCCCGTGCGGGCCGGAAACCCCTACGAGCAGTACTTC. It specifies CASSLVPVRAGNPYEQYF.

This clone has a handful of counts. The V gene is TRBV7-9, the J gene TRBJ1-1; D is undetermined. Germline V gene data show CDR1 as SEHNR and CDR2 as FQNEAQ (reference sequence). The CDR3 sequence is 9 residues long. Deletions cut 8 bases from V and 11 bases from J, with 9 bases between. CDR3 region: CASRAGAFF. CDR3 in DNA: TGTGCCAGCCGAGCTGGTGCTTTCTTT.

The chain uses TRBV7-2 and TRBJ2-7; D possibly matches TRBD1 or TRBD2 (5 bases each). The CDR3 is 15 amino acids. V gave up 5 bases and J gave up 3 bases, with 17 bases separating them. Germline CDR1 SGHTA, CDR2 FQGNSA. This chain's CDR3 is CASSVRDLTNYEQYF. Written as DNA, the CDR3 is TGTGCCAGCAGCGTCAGGGACCTCACAAACTACGAGCAGTACTTC.

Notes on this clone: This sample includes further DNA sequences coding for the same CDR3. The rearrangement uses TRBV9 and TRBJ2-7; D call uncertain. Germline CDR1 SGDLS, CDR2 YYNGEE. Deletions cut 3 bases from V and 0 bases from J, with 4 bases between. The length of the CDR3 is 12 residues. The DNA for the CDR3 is TGTGCCAGCAGCGCCGACTCCTACGAGCAGTACTTC. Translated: CASSADSYEQYF.

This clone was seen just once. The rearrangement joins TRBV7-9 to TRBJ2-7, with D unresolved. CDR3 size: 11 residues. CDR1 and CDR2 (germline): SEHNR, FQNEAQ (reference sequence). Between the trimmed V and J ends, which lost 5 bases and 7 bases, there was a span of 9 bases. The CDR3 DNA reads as TGTGCCAGCAGCGCTTATGAGGAGCAGTACTTC. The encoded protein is CASSAYEEQYF.

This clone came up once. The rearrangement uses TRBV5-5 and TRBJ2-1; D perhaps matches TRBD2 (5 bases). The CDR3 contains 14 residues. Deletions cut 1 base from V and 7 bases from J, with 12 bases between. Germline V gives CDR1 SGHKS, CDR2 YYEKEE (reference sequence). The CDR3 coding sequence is TGTGCCAGCAGCTTGAGGACTGGGTTTAATGAGCAGTTCTTC. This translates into CASSLRTGFNEQFF.

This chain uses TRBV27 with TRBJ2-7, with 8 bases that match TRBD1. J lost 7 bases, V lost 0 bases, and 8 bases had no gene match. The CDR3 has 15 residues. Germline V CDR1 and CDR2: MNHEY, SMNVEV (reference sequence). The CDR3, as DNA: TGTGCCAGCAGTTTATCACCCCCAGGGGGCAGGGAGCAGTACTTC. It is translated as CASSLSPPGGREQYF.

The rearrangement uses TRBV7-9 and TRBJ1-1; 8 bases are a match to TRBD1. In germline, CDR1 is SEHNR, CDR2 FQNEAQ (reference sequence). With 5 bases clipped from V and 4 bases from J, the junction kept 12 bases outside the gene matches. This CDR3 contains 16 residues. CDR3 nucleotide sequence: TGTGCCAGCAGCCTCCCCGGACAGGGCGAGGGCACTGAAGCTTTCTTT. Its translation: CASSLPGQGEGTEAFF.

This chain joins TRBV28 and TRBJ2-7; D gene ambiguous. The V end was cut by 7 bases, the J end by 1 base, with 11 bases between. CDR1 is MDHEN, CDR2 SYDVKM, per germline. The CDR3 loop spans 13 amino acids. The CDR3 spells CASIRPASYEQYF. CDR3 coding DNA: TGTGCCAGCATCCGCCCCGCTTCCTACGAGCAGTACTTC.

The DNA for the CDR3 is TGTGCCAGCAGCTCGGACACAGCCTACGAGCAGTACTTC. Its protein is CASSSDTAYEQYF. The V call is TRBV7-9, the J call TRBJ2-7, with D perhaps TRBD1 (5 bases). Germline V gene sequence: CDR1 SEHNR, CDR2 FQNEAQ (reference sequence). Trimming stripped 4 bases from V and 2 bases from J, with 9 bases between. The CDR3 loop spans 13 amino acids. Combining the CDR3 with reference TRBV7-9 and TRBJ2-7 gives the whole variable domain DTGVSQNPRHKITKRGQNVTFRCDPISEHNRLYWYRQTLGQGPEFLTYFQNEAQLEKSRLLSDRFSAERPKGSFSTLEIQRTEQGDSAMYLCASSSDTAYEQYFGPGTRLTVT.

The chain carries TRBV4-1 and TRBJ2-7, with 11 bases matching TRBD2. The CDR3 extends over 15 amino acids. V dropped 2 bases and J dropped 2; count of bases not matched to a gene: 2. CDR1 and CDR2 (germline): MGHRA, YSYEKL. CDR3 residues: CASSQIAGGPYEQYF. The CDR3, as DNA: TGCGCCAGCAGCCAAATAGCGGGAGGGCCCTACGAGCAGTACTTC.

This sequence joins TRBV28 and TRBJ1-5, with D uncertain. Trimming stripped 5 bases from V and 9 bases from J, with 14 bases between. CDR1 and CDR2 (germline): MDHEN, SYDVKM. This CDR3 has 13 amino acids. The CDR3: CASSPPERRPQHF. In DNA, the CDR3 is TGTGCCAGCAGTCCACCCGAGAGGAGGCCCCAGCATTTT.

The CDR3 loop reads CSVEGPVMGSGSYNEQFF. The CDR3 DNA reads TGCAGCGTTGAAGGCCCGGTAATGGGTAGCGGGAGCTACAATGAGCAGTTCTTC. This chain links TRBV29-1 with TRBJ2-1, with 9 positions matching TRBD2. Per the germline V gene, CDR1 is SQVTM and CDR2 is ANQGSEA. The CDR3 runs 18 residues. V shed 1 base, J shed 3 bases, and the junction held 13 bases outside the gene matches.

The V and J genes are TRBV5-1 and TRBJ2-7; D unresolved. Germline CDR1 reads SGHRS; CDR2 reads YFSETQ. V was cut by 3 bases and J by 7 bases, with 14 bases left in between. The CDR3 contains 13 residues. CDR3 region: CASSSPQFREQYF. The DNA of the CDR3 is TGCGCCAGCAGCTCGCCTCAGTTTAGAGAGCAGTACTTC.

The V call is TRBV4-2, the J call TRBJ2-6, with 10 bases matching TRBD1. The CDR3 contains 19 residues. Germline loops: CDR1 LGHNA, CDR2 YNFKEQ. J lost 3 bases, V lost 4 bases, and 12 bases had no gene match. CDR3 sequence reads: CASSLFRDRGTIGANVLTF. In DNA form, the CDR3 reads TGTGCCAGCAGCCTATTCCGGGACAGGGGAACCATTGGGGCCAACGTCCTGACTTTC.

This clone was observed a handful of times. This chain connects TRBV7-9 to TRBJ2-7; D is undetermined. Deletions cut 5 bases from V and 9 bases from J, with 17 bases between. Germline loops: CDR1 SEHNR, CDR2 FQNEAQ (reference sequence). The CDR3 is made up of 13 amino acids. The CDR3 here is CASSANGQAWQYF. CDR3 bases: TGTGCCAGCAGCGCAAACGGGCAGGCGTGGCAGTACTTC.

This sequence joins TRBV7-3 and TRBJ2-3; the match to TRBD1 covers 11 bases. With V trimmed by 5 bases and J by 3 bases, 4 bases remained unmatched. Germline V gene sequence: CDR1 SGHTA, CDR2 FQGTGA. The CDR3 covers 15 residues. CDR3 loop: CASSPGTGGTDTQYF. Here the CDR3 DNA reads TGTGCCAGCAGCCCTGGGACAGGGGGGACAGATACGCAGTATTTT.